A selection of T cell receptor beta chains follows, all from one sample in a study of T cell responses to AZD1222 COVID-19 vaccine. Sequencing used immunoSEQ multiplex PCR; TCRdb keeps in-frame clones, though not all of them. Seen here are under 80,000 clones, roughly 88% observed once, and the top ten hold about 20%. Sequenced here: peripheral blood, sampled on day 0 of AZD1222 vaccination. The receptors were sampled from an adult in good health. CDR3s include the opening cysteine and the closing phenylalanine or tryptophan. The D gene is left open where the match is weak. Some rows mark clone size as missing; the rest say once, few, many or name a class of expanded clone.

v_gene,abundance,d_gene,j_gene,CDR3nt,CDR3aa
TRBV5-8,once,TRBD1,TRBJ2-6,TGTGCCATCCGTGGACAGGGACTCTACCGCTCTGGGGCCAACGTCCTGACTTTC,CAIRGQGLYRSGANVLTF
TRBV5-1,-,-,TRBJ2-1,TGCGCCAGCAGCGGGCGGGGACTCGACGGTGAGCAGTTCTTC,CASSGRGLDGEQFF
TRBV28,-,-,TRBJ2-2,TGTGCCAGCAGTTTCTCGGTGAACACCGGGGAGCTGTTTTTT,CASSFSVNTGELFF
TRBV27,-,TRBD2,TRBJ2-1,TGTGCCAGCAGTCCCCGACTAGCGGGAGGGGGGAACAATGAGCAGTTCTTC,CASSPRLAGGGNNEQFF
TRBV5-5,-,-,TRBJ1-5,TGTGCCAGCAGCCCTCGACAGCCTGTAAGTAGCAATCAGCCCCAGCATTTT,CASSPRQPVSSNQPQHF
TRBV3-1/TRBV3-2,-,-,TRBJ1-4,TGTGCCAGCAGCCAGTTGGGCGTAAACAGGCGGGAGGATGAAAAACTGTTTTTT,CASSQLGVNRREDEKLFF
TRBV19,-,-,TRBJ2-3,TGTGCCAGTAGTATAGTCCAATTCACAGATACGCAGTATTTT,CASSIVQFTDTQYF
TRBV4-1,-,TRBD1,TRBJ2-7,TGCGCCAGCAGCCAAGAAACCGGACAGGGAAGCTCCTACGAGCAGTACTTC,CASSQETGQGSSYEQYF
TRBV7-2,-,TRBD1,TRBJ1-2,TGTGCCAGCAGTTATACAGGGGGAGGGTCTTTTGGCTACACCTTC,CASSYTGGGSFGYTF
TRBV5-4,once,TRBD1,TRBJ2-7,TGTGCCAGCAGCTTGGTTGTCCGGACAGGCAGCTACGAGCAGTACTTC,CASSLVVRTGSYEQYF
TRBV19,few,TRBD1,TRBJ2-7,TGTGCCAGTAGTGTCGGACAGGGCTACGAGCAGTACTTC,CASSVGQGYEQYF
TRBV18,few,-,TRBJ1-4,TGTGCCAGCTCACCGGAGGGCTTACGTGAAAAACTGTTTTTT,CASSPEGLREKLFF
TRBV5-4,-,-,TRBJ2-1,TGTGCCAGCAGCCCCACTAGCAATGAGCAGTTCTTC,CASSPTSNEQFF
TRBV19,-,-,TRBJ2-1,TGTGCCAGTAGTAAAGCGGAGAGCTCCTACAATGAGCAGTTCTTC,CASSKAESSYNEQFF
TRBV24-1,-,-,TRBJ2-1,TGTGCCACCAGTGACCCTGAGGGTGGGAGCTCCTACAATGAGCAGTTCTTC,CATSDPEGGSSYNEQFF
TRBV9,-,TRBD1,TRBJ2-5,TGTGCCAGCAGCGTGGGACAGGGTCATGAGACCCAGTACTTC,CASSVGQGHETQYF
TRBV7-8,-,-,TRBJ2-5,TGTGCCAGCAGTTTTGAGGACTACGAGACCCAGTACTTC,CASSFEDYETQYF
TRBV5-1,-,-,TRBJ1-5,TGCGCCAGCAGCTTGTCTGGACAGCTCAGCCAGCCCCAGCATTTT,CASSLSGQLSQPQHF
TRBV3-1/TRBV3-2,-,-,TRBJ2-5,TGTGCCAGCAGCCAAGACAATCAGGGGGGCGAGACCCAGTACTTC,CASSQDNQGGETQYF
TRBV4-1,-,TRBD2,TRBJ2-3,TGCGCCAGCAGCCTCCTTAGCGGGAGGAGCACAGATACGCAGTATTTT,CASSLLSGRSTDTQYF
TRBV6-5,-,TRBD1,TRBJ2-7,TGTGCCAGCAGTCCGGGACAGGGTCTCTACGAGCAGTACTTC,CASSPGQGLYEQYF
TRBV25-1,once,-,TRBJ2-3,TGTGCCAGCAGTGAACTAGGGGGGGATACGCAGTATTTT,CASSELGGDTQYF
TRBV5-6,-,TRBD1,TRBJ1-2,TGTGCCAGCAGCTTGGTGGGACAGGGTTATGGCTACACCTTC,CASSLVGQGYGYTF
TRBV27,-,TRBD2,TRBJ2-5,TGTGCCAGCAGTTTATACGGACTAGATAGTTCAGAGACCCAGTACTTC,CASSLYGLDSSETQYF
TRBV7-2,once,-,TRBJ2-2,TGTGCCAGCAGCTTTATAGGAAACACCGGGGAGCTGTTTTTT,CASSFIGNTGELFF
TRBV19,-,-,TRBJ1-4,TGTGCCAGCTTCGGCCCGGGGCGGAAGGAAAAACTGTTTTTT,CASFGPGRKEKLFF
TRBV11-2,-,-,TRBJ2-2,TGTGCCAGCAGCTCCTCCCGGGAGCTGTTTTTT,CASSSSRELFF
TRBV7-9,-,-,TRBJ1-1,TGTGCCAGCAGCTTTTCACAGGTTAAGGCTGAAGCTTTCTTT,CASSFSQVKAEAFF
TRBV12-3/TRBV12-4,-,-,TRBJ1-1,TGTGCCAGCACAAGTACTGAAGCTTTCTTT,CASTSTEAFF
TRBV6-5,-,-,TRBJ2-2,TGTGCCAGTAAGGGGCTATTGTGGGAGCTGTTTTTT,CASKGLLWELFF
TRBV19,-,-,TRBJ1-3,TGTGCCAGTAGTCCTAGGACATCTGGAAACACCATATATTTT,CASSPRTSGNTIYF
TRBV4-3,-,-,TRBJ1-2,TGCGCCAGCAGCCAAGGTGGTGGGTATGGCTACACCTTC,CASSQGGGYGYTF
TRBV29-1,-,-,TRBJ1-2,TGCAGCGTTGAAGAGCTTGGGGCGGGTTTCCCATATGGCTACACCTTC,CSVEELGAGFPYGYTF
TRBV11-3,-,TRBD1,TRBJ2-3,TGTGCCAGCAGCCAAGGGACAGATACTATAACAGATACGCAGTATTTT,CASSQGTDTITDTQYF
TRBV13,-,-,TRBJ2-1,TGTGCCAGCAGCTTAGAGGCGGGCTCCTACAATGAGCAGTTCTTC,CASSLEAGSYNEQFF